A selection of T cell receptor beta chains follows, all from one sample in a study of shared clonotypes between healthy human individuals. TCRdb's copy holds only in-frame clones and misses some; the assay was immunoSEQ multiplex PCR. The table lists fewer than 1.4 million clones, around 78% of them singletons. Material for sequencing was memory CD4+ T cells from PBMCs. The receptors shown here come from a man between 18 and 29 years old in good health. Some clones in this sample may be carry-over from other donors' samples. The conserved cysteine and the conserved F or W are not part of the CDR3 here. Rows may omit the clone size; those that give it use once, few, many or a size class.

v_call: TRBV6-5
clone_size: NA
j_call: TRBJ1-1
cdr3_aa: ASSGTDRANTEAF

v_call: TRBV28
clone_size: NA
j_call: TRBJ1-2
cdr3_aa: ASSLGQGGYGYT

v_call: TRBV11-2
clone_size: NA
j_call: TRBJ2-5
cdr3_aa: ASSPLAGTQETQY

v_call: TRBV5-4
clone_size: NA
j_call: TRBJ1-2
cdr3_aa: ASSLGGTGNYGYT

v_call: TRBV2
clone_size: few
j_call: TRBJ1-4
cdr3_aa: ASSSRDTTANEKLF

v_call: TRBV28
clone_size: NA
j_call: TRBJ2-1
cdr3_aa: ASSLGASGAYNEQF

v_call: TRBV5-1
clone_size: NA
j_call: TRBJ2-2
cdr3_aa: ASSVINTGELF

v_call: TRBV5-4
clone_size: NA
j_call: TRBJ1-2
cdr3_aa: ASSLRTAGGYT

v_call: TRBV7-3
clone_size: NA
j_call: TRBJ2-2
cdr3_aa: ASSFETGNTGELF

v_call: TRBV5-1
clone_size: NA
j_call: TRBJ1-3
cdr3_aa: ASSPDRASYSGNTIY

v_call: TRBV29-1
clone_size: once
j_call: TRBJ1-5
cdr3_aa: SIGQGARVQPQH

v_call: TRBV6-5
clone_size: NA
j_call: TRBJ2-7
cdr3_aa: ASSYGQERTYEQY

v_call: TRBV27
clone_size: NA
j_call: TRBJ2-2
cdr3_aa: ASSLRSPSTGELF

v_call: TRBV28
clone_size: NA
j_call: TRBJ2-1
cdr3_aa: ASSRWTSGRHEQF

v_call: TRBV28
clone_size: NA
j_call: TRBJ2-7
cdr3_aa: ASRRSYEQY

v_call: TRBV11-3
clone_size: many
j_call: TRBJ2-1
cdr3_aa: ASSLAWGNEQF

v_call: TRBV7-3
clone_size: NA
j_call: TRBJ2-1
cdr3_aa: ASSSPAGADNEQF

v_call: TRBV9
clone_size: NA
j_call: TRBJ2-3
cdr3_aa: ASSVVGASVADTQY

v_call: TRBV15
clone_size: NA
j_call: TRBJ2-5
cdr3_aa: ATATGADEETQY

v_call: TRBV6-6
clone_size: NA
j_call: NA
cdr3_aa: ASSYHPTGNTGELF

v_call: TRBV19
clone_size: NA
j_call: TRBJ1-2
cdr3_aa: ASPRRGANYGYT

v_call: TRBV7-2
clone_size: NA
j_call: TRBJ2-2
cdr3_aa: ASSLGSGRRTGELF

v_call: TRBV9
clone_size: NA
j_call: TRBJ2-5
cdr3_aa: ASSALAGEQETQY

v_call: TRBV5-1
clone_size: NA
j_call: TRBJ2-1
cdr3_aa: ASSLPSPTRVGSSYNEQF

v_call: TRBV6-1
clone_size: once
j_call: TRBJ2-5
cdr3_aa: ASSATGMEETQY

v_call: TRBV4-3
clone_size: NA
j_call: TRBJ2-5
cdr3_aa: ASSQDIGGTETQY

v_call: TRBV6-6
clone_size: NA
j_call: TRBJ1-4
cdr3_aa: ASRYRGSHEKLF

v_call: TRBV7-6
clone_size: NA
j_call: TRBJ2-2
cdr3_aa: ASSSQGGELF

v_call: TRBV5-1
clone_size: NA
j_call: TRBJ2-3
cdr3_aa: ASSLSTTGDTQY

v_call: TRBV5-1
clone_size: NA
j_call: TRBJ2-7
cdr3_aa: ASSLASGTAAGEQY

v_call: TRBV19
clone_size: few
j_call: TRBJ2-1
cdr3_aa: ASSPLRTSGRGSSYNEQF

v_call: TRBV19
clone_size: NA
j_call: TRBJ1-5
cdr3_aa: ASSTSQAGSQPQH

v_call: TRBV9
clone_size: NA
j_call: TRBJ2-2
cdr3_aa: ASSPYTNTGELF

v_call: TRBV6-1
clone_size: once
j_call: TRBJ1-5
cdr3_aa: ASSEAVGTSPSNQPQH

v_call: TRBV14
clone_size: NA
j_call: TRBJ2-1
cdr3_aa: ASSPGLFNEQF

v_call: TRBV19
clone_size: NA
j_call: TRBJ1-4
cdr3_aa: ASKSGGAGNEKLF

v_call: TRBV5-1
clone_size: NA
j_call: TRBJ2-7
cdr3_aa: ASSRQAGSSHEQY

v_call: TRBV29-1
clone_size: NA
j_call: TRBJ2-5
cdr3_aa: SVDDRQETQY

v_call: TRBV5-5
clone_size: NA
j_call: TRBJ2-7
cdr3_aa: ASSNGGHPDSNEQY

v_call: TRBV7-9
clone_size: NA
j_call: TRBJ1-1
cdr3_aa: ASSLVQGTEAF

v_call: TRBV7-9
clone_size: NA
j_call: TRBJ2-3
cdr3_aa: ASSKMTGVSTDTQY

v_call: TRBV13
clone_size: few
j_call: TRBJ2-7
cdr3_aa: ASSLDSSGRVEQY

v_call: TRBV28
clone_size: NA
j_call: TRBJ1-5
cdr3_aa: ASTIRGGQPQH

v_call: TRBV4-3
clone_size: NA
j_call: TRBJ1-2
cdr3_aa: ASSQDVTTAYYGYT

v_call: TRBV21-1
clone_size: NA
j_call: TRBJ1-1
cdr3_aa: ASTKIGGPETEAF

v_call: TRBV28
clone_size: NA
j_call: TRBJ2-1
cdr3_aa: ATRTGTSRGNEQF

v_call: TRBV11-2
clone_size: NA
j_call: TRBJ1-4
cdr3_aa: ASSRQGGDEKLF

v_call: TRBV2
clone_size: NA
j_call: TRBJ1-2
cdr3_aa: ASRAGEGYGYT

v_call: TRBV9
clone_size: NA
j_call: TRBJ1-5
cdr3_aa: ASSVVVVWLYSNQPQH

v_call: TRBV20-1
clone_size: many
j_call: TRBJ2-5
cdr3_aa: SARAQETQY